This entry lists 6 T cell receptor beta chains sequenced from one sample in a study of shared clonotypes between healthy human individuals. Using immunoSEQ multiplex PCR, the repertoire was profiled, and TCRdb retains in-frame clones only, with some absent. Seen here are some 900,000 clones, 76% observed once, and the top ten hold around 1.4%. The sample consisted of memory CD4+ T cells sorted from blood. Sample subset: CD45RA-negative fraction. The receptors stem from a young man in good health.

To note about this clone: Mismatch with germline at one junction end may stem from a read error. The chain carries TRBV6-5 and TRBJ2-3; D unresolved. Looked up from germline, CDR1 is MNHEY and CDR2 is SVGAGI. This CDR3 contains 11 residues. The CDR3 DNA reads as TGTGCCACCAGTACTCGAGATACGCAGTATTTT. Translating gives CATSTRDTQYF.

The rearrangement uses TRBV7-2 and TRBJ2-7; 10 bases map to TRBD2. The CDR3 consists of 17 residues. Unmatched junction bases numbered 17, after V lost 5 bases and J lost 7 bases. Germline V gives CDR1 SGHTA, CDR2 FQGNSA. CDR3 in DNA: TGTGCCAGCAGCGCGGGCGGAGGGAGCGGGGGGGCCAGGGAGCAGTACTTC. Translated, it gives CASSAGGGSGGAREQYF.

This chain uses TRBV6-6 with TRBJ2-1; 11 nucleotides align to TRBD2. The J segment lost 10 bases and the V segment lost 10 bases, leaving 12 bases of the junction unmatched. The CDR3 runs 14 residues. Germline-derived CDR1 and CDR2 are MNHNY and SVGAGI (reference sequence). The CDR3 spells CATKSGLAGQEQFF. Here the CDR3 DNA reads TGTGCCACCAAAAGCGGACTAGCGGGTCAGGAGCAGTTCTTC.

The chain couples TRBV2 to TRBJ2-7; D unresolved. The CDR3 is 11 amino acids. CDR1 SNHLY and CDR2 FYNNEI come from the germline V gene. The V gene lost 9 bases and the J gene lost 6 bases, with 12 bases spanning the gap. In nucleotides, the CDR3 is TGTGCCAGGGGGAATCTTGGCGAGCAGTACTTC. Translation gives CARGNLGEQYF.

The chain links TRBV27 to TRBJ1-2; TRBD1 is a possible D gene (5 bases). The CDR3 is 13 amino acids. Germline loops: CDR1 MNHEY, CDR2 SMNVEV (reference sequence). The germline V and J ends were trimmed by 3 bases and 7 bases, with 12 bases remaining between them. Here the CDR3 DNA reads TGTGCCAGCAGTTTCAGTGAGGGGACTGGCTACACCTTC. This gives the protein CASSFSEGTGYTF.

V and J are TRBV5-8 and TRBJ1-2; unclear D gene. Germline V gene data show CDR1 as SGHTS and CDR2 as YDEGEE. V shed 4 bases and J shed 7 bases, with 8 bases lying between them. This CDR3 is 11 amino acids long. The CDR3 protein is CASSLVAGYTF. The DNA of the CDR3 is TGTGCCAGCAGCCTTGTGGCTGGCTACACCTTC.